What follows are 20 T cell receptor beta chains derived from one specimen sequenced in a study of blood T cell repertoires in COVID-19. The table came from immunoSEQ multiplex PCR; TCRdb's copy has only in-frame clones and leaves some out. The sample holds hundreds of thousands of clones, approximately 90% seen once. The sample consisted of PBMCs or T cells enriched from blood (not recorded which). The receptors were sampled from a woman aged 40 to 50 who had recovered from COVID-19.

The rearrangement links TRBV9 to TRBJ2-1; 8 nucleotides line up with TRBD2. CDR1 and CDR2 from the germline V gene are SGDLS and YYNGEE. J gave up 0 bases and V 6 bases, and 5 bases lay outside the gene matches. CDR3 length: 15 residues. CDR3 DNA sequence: TGTGCCAGCACCCAAAGCGGGAGCTCCTACAATGAGCAGTTCTTC. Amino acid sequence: CASTQSGSSYNEQFF.

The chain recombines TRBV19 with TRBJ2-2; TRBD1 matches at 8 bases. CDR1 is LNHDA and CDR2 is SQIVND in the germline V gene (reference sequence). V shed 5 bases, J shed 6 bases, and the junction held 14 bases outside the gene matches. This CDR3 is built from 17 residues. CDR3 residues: CASSRSQGALGSGELFF. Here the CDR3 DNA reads TGTGCCAGTAGTCGGTCTCAGGGGGCGTTAGGGTCCGGGGAGCTGTTTTTT.

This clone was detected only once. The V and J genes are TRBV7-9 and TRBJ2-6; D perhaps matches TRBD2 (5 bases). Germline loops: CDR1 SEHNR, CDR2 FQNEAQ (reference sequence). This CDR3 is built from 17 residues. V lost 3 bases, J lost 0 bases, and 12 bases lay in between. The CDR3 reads CASSLTDGNSGANVLTF. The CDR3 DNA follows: TGTGCCAGCAGCTTGACCGACGGGAACTCTGGGGCCAACGTCCTGACTTTC.

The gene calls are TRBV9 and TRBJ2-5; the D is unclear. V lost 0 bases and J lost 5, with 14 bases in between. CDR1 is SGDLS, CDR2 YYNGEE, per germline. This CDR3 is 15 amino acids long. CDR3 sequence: CASSVATALGETQYF. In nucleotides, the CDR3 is TGTGCCAGCAGCGTAGCTACCGCACTCGGGGAGACCCAGTACTTC.

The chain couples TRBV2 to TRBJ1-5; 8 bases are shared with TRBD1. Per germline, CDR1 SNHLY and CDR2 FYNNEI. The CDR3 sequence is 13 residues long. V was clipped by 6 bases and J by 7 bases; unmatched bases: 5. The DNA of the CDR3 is TGTGCCAGCAGGCCCAGGGGGCAACAGCCCCAGCATTTT. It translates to CASRPRGQQPQHF.

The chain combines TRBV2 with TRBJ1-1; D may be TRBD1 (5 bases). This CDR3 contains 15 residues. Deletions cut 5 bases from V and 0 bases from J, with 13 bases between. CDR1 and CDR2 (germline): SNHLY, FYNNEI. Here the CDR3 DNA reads TGTGCCAGCAGTCCCCCGCGGGGACTGAACACTGAAGCTTTCTTT. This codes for CASSPPRGLNTEAFF.

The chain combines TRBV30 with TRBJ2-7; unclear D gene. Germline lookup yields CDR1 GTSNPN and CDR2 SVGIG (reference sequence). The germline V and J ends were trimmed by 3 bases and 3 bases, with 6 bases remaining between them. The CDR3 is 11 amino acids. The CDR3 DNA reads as TGTGCCTGGAGGACAATCTACGAGCAGTACTTC. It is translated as CAWRTIYEQYF.

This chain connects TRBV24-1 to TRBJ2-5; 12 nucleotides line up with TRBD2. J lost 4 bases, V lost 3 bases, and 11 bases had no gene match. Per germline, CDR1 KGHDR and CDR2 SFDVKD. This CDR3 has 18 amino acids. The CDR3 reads CATSDPRLAGDPGETQYF. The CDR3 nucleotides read TGTGCCACCAGTGATCCCCGACTAGCGGGAGACCCGGGAGAGACCCAGTACTTC.

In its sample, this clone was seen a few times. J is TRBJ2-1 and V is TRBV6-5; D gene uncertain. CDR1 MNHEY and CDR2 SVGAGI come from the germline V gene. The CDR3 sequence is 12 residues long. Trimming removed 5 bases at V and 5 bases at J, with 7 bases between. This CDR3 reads CASSPRNNEQFF. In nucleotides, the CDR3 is TGTGCCAGCAGTCCTAGAAACAATGAGCAGTTCTTC.

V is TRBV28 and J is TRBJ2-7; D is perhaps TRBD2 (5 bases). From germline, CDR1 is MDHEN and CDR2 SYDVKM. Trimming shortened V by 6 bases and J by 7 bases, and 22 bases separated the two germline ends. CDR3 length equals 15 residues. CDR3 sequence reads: CASSPNLGLAREQYF. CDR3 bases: TGTGCCAGCAGCCCGAATCTGGGTCTAGCTAGGGAGCAGTACTTC.

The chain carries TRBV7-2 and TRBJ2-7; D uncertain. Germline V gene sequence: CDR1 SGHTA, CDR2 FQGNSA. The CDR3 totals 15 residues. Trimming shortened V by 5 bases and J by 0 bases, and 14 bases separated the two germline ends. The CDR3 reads CASSPMRDTSYEQYF. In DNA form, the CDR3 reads TGTGCCAGCAGCCCGATGAGAGACACCTCCTACGAGCAGTACTTC.

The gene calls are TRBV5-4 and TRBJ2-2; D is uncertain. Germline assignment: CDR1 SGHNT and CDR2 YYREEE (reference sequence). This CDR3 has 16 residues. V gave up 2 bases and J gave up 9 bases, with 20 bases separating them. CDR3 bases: TGTGCCAGCAGCTTAGACACTGGATTACTCAGGAGGGAGCTGTTTTTT. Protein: CASSLDTGLLRRELFF.

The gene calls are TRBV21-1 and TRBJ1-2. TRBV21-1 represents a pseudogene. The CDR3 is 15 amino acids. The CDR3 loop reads CASTPRFYGLRGYTF. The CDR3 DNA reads TGTGCCAGCACCCCGAGGTTCTATGGGTTGAGGGGCTACACCTTC.

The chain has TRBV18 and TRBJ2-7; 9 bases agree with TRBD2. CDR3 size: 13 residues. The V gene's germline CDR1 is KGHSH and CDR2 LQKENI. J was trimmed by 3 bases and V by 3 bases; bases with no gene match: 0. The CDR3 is CASSPTSGYEQYF. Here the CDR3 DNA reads TGTGCCAGCTCACCGACTAGCGGCTACGAGCAGTACTTC. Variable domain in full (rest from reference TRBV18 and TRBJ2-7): NAGVMQNPRHLVRRRGQEARLRCSPMKGHSHVYWYRQLPEEGLKFMVYLQKENIIDESGMPKERFSAEFPKEGPSILRIQQVVRGDSAAYFCASSPTSGYEQYFGPGTRLTVT.

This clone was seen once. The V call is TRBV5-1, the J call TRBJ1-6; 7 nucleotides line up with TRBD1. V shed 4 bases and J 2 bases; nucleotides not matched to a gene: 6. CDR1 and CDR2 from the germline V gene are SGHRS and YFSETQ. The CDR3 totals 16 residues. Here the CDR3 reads CASSASTGTYNSPLHF. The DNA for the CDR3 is TGCGCCAGCAGCGCTTCGACAGGGACCTATAATTCACCCCTCCACTTT.

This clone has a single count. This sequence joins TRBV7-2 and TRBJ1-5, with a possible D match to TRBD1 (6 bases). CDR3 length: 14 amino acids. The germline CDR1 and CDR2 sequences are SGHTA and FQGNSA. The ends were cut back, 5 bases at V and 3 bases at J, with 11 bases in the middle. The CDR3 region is CASSPGGVNQPQHF. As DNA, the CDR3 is TGTGCCAGCAGCCCTGGGGGCGTCAATCAGCCCCAGCATTTT.

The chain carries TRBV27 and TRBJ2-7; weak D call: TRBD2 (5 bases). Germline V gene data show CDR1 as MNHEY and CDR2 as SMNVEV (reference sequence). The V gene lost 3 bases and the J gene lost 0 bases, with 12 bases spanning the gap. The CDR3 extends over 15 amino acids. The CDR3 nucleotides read TGTGCCAGCAGTTTTGGACTGGACTTCTCCTACGAGCAGTACTTC. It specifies CASSFGLDFSYEQYF.

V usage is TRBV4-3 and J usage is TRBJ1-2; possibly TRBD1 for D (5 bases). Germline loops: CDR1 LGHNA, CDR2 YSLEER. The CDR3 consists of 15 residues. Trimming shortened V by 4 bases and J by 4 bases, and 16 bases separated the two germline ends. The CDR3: CASSLMWEGSYGYTF. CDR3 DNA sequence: TGCGCCAGCAGCCTTATGTGGGAGGGGTCCTATGGCTACACCTTC.

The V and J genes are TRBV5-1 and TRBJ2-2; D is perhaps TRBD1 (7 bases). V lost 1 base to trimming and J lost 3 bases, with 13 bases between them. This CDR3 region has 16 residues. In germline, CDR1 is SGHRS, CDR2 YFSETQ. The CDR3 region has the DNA TGCGCCAGCAGCTTGAGTGGAGGGGGCGACACCGGGGAGCTGTTTTTT. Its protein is CASSLSGGGDTGELFF. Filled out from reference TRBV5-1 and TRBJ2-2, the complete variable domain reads KAGVTQTPRYLIKTRGQQVTLSCSPISGHRSVSWYQQTPGQGLQFLFEYFSETQRNKGNFPGRFSGRQFSNSRSEMNVSTLELGDSALYLCASSLSGGGDTGELFFGEGSRLTVL.

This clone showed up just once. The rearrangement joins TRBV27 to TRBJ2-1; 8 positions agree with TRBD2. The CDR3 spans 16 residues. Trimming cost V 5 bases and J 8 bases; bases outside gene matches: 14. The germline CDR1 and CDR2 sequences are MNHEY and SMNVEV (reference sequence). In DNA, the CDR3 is TGTGCCAGCAGTATAAGGACTAGCCCCAGGTGGGATGAGCAGTTCTTC. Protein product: CASSIRTSPRWDEQFF.